Sequencing of this T cell receptor (beta chain) was carried out in a study of blood T cell repertoires in COVID-19. Study overall: The United States, Italy and Spain provided the acute and convalescent COVID-19 samples. In each case, the material was cDNA or gDNA derived from T cells, B-cell-depleted T cells, or PBMCs.

This CDR3 region has 15 residues. The germline CDR1 and CDR2 sequences are LGHDT and YNNKEL (reference sequence). The V gene lost 4 bases and the J gene lost 1 base, with 11 bases spanning the gap. TCRdb's copy holds only in-frame clones and misses some; the assay was immunoSEQ multiplex PCR. This table holds 200,000 or so clones, about 80% found once. This clone appeared a few times. The sequence was obtained from a woman aged 60 to 75 with acute or convalescent COVID-19. V is TRBV3-1 (or the pseudogene TRBV3-2) and J is TRBJ1-5; tentative D call: TRBD1 (5 bases). The sample consisted of peripheral blood. CDR3 residues: CASSPGFASNQPQHF. The CDR3 region has the DNA TGTGCCAGCAGCCCAGGGTTTGCAAGCAATCAGCCCCAGCATTTT.